Given below is one TCR beta chain in context. The antigen is undetermined. At one end the junction does not follow the germline gene, possibly because of a read error. The record originates from a study of T cells in Graves' hyperthyroidism and ophthalmopathy. The source material, RNA transcripts, was used to amplify TCR beta CDR3 regions. Primed by the HTBI set, a first-round RT-PCR was run on the TCR CDR3. TCRdb re-derived calls from the multiplex PCR reads in MiXCR, one entry per CDR3 protein. The sample contains about 840,000 distinct CDR3 sequences, roughly 37% of which appear only once. Stable hyperthyroidism: no ophthalmopathy progression over 18 months of follow-up. Study findings and constraints: Most thyroid clonotypes that were expanded above 0.001 also turned up in blood.

The sequence came from a man in his late teens or twenties with Graves' hyperthyroidism. Sequencing was carried out using blood.

The CDR3 DNA sequence: TGTGCTAGCAGCTTAGTCTCTAGCGGGAAGACCCAGTACTTC. Translating gives CASSLVSSGKTQYF. The chain is built from TRBV7-7 and TRBJ2-5; 9 bases line up with TRBD2. Germline values: CDR1 SSHAT, CDR2 FNYEAQ (reference sequence). There are 14 residues in the CDR3.